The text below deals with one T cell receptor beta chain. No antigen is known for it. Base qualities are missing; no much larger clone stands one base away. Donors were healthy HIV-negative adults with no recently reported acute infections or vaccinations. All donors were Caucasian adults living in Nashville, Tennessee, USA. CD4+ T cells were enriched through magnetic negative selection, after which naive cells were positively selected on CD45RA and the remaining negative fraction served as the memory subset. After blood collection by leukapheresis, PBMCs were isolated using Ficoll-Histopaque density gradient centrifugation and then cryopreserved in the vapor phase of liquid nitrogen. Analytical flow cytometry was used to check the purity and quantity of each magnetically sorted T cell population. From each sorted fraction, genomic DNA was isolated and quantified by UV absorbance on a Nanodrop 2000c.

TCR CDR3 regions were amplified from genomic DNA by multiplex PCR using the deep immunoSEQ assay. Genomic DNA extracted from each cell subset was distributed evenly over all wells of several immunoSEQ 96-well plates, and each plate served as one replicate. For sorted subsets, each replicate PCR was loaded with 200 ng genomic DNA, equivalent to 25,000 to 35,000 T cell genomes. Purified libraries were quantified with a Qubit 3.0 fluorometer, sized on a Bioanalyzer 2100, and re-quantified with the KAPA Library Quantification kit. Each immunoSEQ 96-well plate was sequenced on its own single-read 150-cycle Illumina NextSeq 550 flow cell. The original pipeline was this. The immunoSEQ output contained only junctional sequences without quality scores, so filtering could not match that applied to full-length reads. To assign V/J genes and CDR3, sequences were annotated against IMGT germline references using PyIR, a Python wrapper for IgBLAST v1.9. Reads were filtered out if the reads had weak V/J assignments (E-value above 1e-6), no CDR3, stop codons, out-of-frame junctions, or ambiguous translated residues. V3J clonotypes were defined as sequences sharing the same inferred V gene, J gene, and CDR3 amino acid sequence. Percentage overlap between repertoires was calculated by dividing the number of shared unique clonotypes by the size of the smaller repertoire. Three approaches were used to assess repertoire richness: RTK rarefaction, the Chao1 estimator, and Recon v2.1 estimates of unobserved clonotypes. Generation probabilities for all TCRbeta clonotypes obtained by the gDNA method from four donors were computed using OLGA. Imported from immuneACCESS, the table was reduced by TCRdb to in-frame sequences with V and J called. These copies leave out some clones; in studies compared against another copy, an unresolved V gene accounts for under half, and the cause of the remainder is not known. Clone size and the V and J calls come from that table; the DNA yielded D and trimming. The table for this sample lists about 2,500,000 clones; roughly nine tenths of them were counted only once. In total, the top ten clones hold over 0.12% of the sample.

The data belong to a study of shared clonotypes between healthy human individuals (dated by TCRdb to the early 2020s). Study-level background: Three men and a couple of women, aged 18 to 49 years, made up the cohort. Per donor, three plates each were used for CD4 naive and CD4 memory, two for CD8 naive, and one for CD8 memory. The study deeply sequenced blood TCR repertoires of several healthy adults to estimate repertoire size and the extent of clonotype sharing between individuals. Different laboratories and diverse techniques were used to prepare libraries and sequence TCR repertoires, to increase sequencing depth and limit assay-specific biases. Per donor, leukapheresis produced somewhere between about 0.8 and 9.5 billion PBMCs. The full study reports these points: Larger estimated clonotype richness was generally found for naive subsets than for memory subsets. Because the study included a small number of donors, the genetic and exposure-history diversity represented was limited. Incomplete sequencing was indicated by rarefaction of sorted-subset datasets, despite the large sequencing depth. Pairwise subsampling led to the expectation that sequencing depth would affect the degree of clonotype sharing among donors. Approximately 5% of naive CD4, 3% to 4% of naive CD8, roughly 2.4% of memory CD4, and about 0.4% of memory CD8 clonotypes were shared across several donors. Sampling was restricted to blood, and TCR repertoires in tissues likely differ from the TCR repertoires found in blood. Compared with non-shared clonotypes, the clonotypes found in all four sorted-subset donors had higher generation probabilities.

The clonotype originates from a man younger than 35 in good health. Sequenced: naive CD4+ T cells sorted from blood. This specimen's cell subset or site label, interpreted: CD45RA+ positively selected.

This receptor has the CDR3 CSHFGGAGETQYF. The bases read TGCAGCCATTTTGGTGGGGCGGGCGAGACCCAGTACTTC. Recombination linked TRBV29-1 to TRBJ2-5; the D element might be TRBD1 or TRBD2, as each aligns at 5 bases. Trimming at the junction amounts to 8 bases on V and 5 bases on J, and the germline ends lie 18 bases apart. The CDR3 runs 13 residues from the cysteine to the phenylalanine. Only the CDR3 part of the read is kept: 39 bases, read in frame from the first base. Sequences SQVTM (CDR1) and ANQGSEA (CDR2) are obtained from the germline V gene.